These 21 T cell receptor beta chains came from one sample sequenced in a study of CD8 T cells in Susac syndrome. When the RNA was reverse transcribed, random hexamers were used with an input of roughly 0.5 to 1 ug. TCRdb reprocessed the immunoSEQ multiplex PCR reads via MiXCR and lists one record per CDR3 protein. The sample carries roughly 200,000 distinct CDR3 sequences, just under 95% recorded once. The sequencing sample was made of CD4+ T cells from PBMCs. The source of these receptors is a human donor with multiple sclerosis.

The rearrangement links TRBV6-2 or TRBV6-3 to TRBJ2-1; D gene unclear. CDR1 and CDR2 (germline): MNHEY, SVGEGT. The CDR3 has 15 residues. The V and J ends lost 2 bases and 8 bases respectively, with 16 bases between them. The CDR3 loop reads CASSYPARSVHEQFF. The DNA for the CDR3 is TGTGCCAGCAGTTACCCCGCCAGGAGCGTTCATGAGCAGTTCTTC.

DNA for the CDR3: TGTGCCTGGAGTCTGGGGTTTCCATTTATAGAGGAGCTGTTTTTT. Its translation is CAWSLGFPFIEELFF. V gene TRBV30 combines with J gene TRBJ2-2; D gene unclear. Germline V gene data show CDR1 as GTSNPN and CDR2 as SVGIG (reference sequence). The CDR3 is made up of 15 amino acids. V was cut by 2 bases and J by 10 bases, with 20 bases left in between.

The chain joins TRBV9 to TRBJ2-1; 8 nucleotides align to TRBD1. The CDR3 totals 14 residues. The V segment lost 2 bases and the J segment 8 bases; nucleotides outside the gene matches: 6. Looked up from germline, CDR1 is SGDLS and CDR2 is YYNGEE. CDR3 sequence reads: CASSVHRGIDEQFF. The DNA of the CDR3 is TGTGCCAGCAGCGTCCACAGGGGGATCGATGAGCAGTTCTTC.

The V gene is TRBV5-1, the J gene TRBJ2-5; D gene uncertain. Germline CDR1 and CDR2: SGHRS and YFSETQ. V lost 1 base to trimming and J lost 5 bases, with 12 bases between them. The length of the CDR3 is 14 residues. The CDR3 protein is CASSLNGPGETQYF. The CDR3 coding sequence is TGCGCCAGCAGCTTGAATGGCCCCGGGGAGACCCAGTACTTC.

The chain uses TRBV18 and TRBJ1-1; unclear D gene. Trimming took 2 bases from V and 6 from J, leaving 10 bases between them. This CDR3 is 13 amino acids long. Germline V gives CDR1 KGHSH, CDR2 LQKENI. CDR3 in amino acids: CASSPNEGPEAFF. CDR3 coding DNA: TGTGCCAGCTCACCAAACGAAGGCCCTGAAGCTTTCTTT.

The J gene is TRBJ2-5, the V gene TRBV5-1; D call uncertain. The CDR3 loop spans 13 amino acids. Germline values: CDR1 SGHRS, CDR2 YFSETQ. The V and J ends lost 0 bases and 3 bases respectively, with 6 bases between them. In DNA form, the CDR3 reads TGCGCCAGCAGCTTGGAAGGGAAAGAGACCCAGTACTTC. Its translation: CASSLEGKETQYF.

The chain joins TRBV30 to TRBJ2-2; D ambiguous. Deletions cut 6 bases from V and 0 bases from J, with 8 bases between. The CDR3 is 13 amino acids. Germline assignment: CDR1 GTSNPN and CDR2 SVGIG (reference sequence). The CDR3 nucleotides read TGTGCCTGCAGCCCCGCGAACACCGGGGAGCTGTTTTTT. Its translation: CACSPANTGELFF.

This clonotype was counted once. The chain couples TRBV20-1 to TRBJ1-2; D perhaps matches TRBD1 (6 bases). CDR3 length equals 13 residues. The germline V gene has CDR1 DFQATT and CDR2 SNEGSKA (reference sequence). V was clipped by 6 bases and J by 5 bases, with 16 bases between them. CDR3 coding DNA: TGCAGTGCCGTACCTCAACAGGGATATGGCTACACCTTC. Its translation is CSAVPQQGYGYTF.

The gene calls are TRBV30 and TRBJ1-1; no reliable D call. Germline-derived CDR1 and CDR2 are GTSNPN and SVGIG (reference sequence). The V gene lost 5 bases and the J gene lost 0 bases, with 10 bases spanning the gap. This CDR3 comprises 13 residues. CDR3 loop: CAWDTLMNTEAFF. The CDR3 region has the DNA TGTGCCTGGGATACACTAATGAACACTGAAGCTTTCTTT.

This chain connects TRBV30 to TRBJ1-2; perhaps TRBD1 as D (6 bases). Trimming cost V 3 bases and J 5 bases, with 16 bases left between them. Germline CDR1 and CDR2: GTSNPN and SVGIG (reference sequence). CDR3 length: 14 residues. The CDR3 region is CAWRTSGTHYGYTF. CDR3 nucleotides: TGTGCCTGGAGGACCTCCGGGACACATTATGGCTACACCTTC.

For this clonotype: The conserved phenylalanine or tryptophan is not found at the CDR3 terminus, so this likely reflects a read error. This sequence joins TRBV12-3 or TRBV12-4 and TRBJ2-7; no clear D. Trimming stripped 1 base from V and 1 base from J, with 5 bases between. This CDR3 contains 13 residues. CDR3 loop: CASSLGWSYEQYS. DNA of the CDR3: TGTGCCAGCAGTTTAGGATGGTCCTACGAGCAGTACTCC.

The genes are TRBV20-1 and TRBJ1-1; 9 bases are shared with TRBD1. J was trimmed by 4 bases and V by 3 bases; bases with no gene match: 6. CDR1 and CDR2 (germline): DFQATT, SNEGSKA (reference sequence). The CDR3 spans 14 residues. The chain's CDR3 is CSASTGGGSTEAFF. Written as DNA, the CDR3 is TGCAGTGCTAGTACAGGGGGCGGGAGCACTGAAGCTTTCTTT.

The chain joins TRBV27 to TRBJ1-1; the match to TRBD1 covers 12 bases. With 6 bases clipped from V and 3 bases from J, the junction kept 14 bases outside the gene matches. The length of the CDR3 is 18 residues. Germline V gene data show CDR1 as MNHEY and CDR2 as SMNVEV (reference sequence). CDR3 sequence: CASSPPEGTGGKDTEAFF. The CDR3 region has the DNA TGTGCCAGCAGCCCGCCCGAGGGGACAGGGGGCAAGGACACTGAAGCTTTCTTT.

The chain recombines TRBV29-1 with TRBJ2-1; weak D call: TRBD1 (5 bases). Germline-derived CDR1 and CDR2 are SQVTM and ANQGSEA. Trimming took off 4 bases at V and 9 bases at J, with 13 bases between the two ends. There are 12 residues in the CDR3. The CDR3 here is CSVGVGDAEQFF. The CDR3 DNA is TGCAGCGTTGGCGTAGGGGATGCTGAGCAGTTCTTC.

The V and J genes are TRBV20-1 and TRBJ2-3; 8 nucleotides agree with TRBD2. There are 12 residues in the CDR3. Germline CDR1 reads DFQATT; CDR2 reads SNEGSKA (reference sequence). The trim removed 7 bases at V and 5 bases at J, leaving 5 bases unmatched. Here the CDR3 DNA reads TGCAGTGGGAGACTAGCGAAAGATACGCAGTATTTT. It is translated as CSGRLAKDTQYF.

The J gene is TRBJ2-1, the V gene TRBV3-1, with 9 bases matching TRBD1. Unmatched junction bases numbered 3, after V lost 3 bases and J lost 9 bases. Germline loops: CDR1 LGHDT, CDR2 YNNKEL (reference sequence). The CDR3 consists of 13 residues. In DNA form, the CDR3 reads TGTGCCAGCAGCCACTCGGACAGGGGTGAGCAGTTCTTC. Translating gives CASSHSDRGEQFF.

V is TRBV27 and J is TRBJ2-1; D assignment may be TRBD1 or TRBD2 (5 bases each). The germline gives CDR1 MNHEY, CDR2 SMNVEV (reference sequence). V was trimmed by 1 base and J by 2 bases, leaving 15 bases between them. CDR3 size: 17 residues. CDR3: CASSLWDPVLTYNEQFF. The CDR3, as DNA: TGTGCCAGCAGTTTATGGGACCCCGTCTTGACCTACAATGAGCAGTTCTTC.

The count of this clonotype is one. The chain combines TRBV24-1 with TRBJ2-1; 7 nucleotides agree with TRBD1. J gave up 1 base and V 6 bases, and 8 bases lay outside the gene matches. CDR1 KGHDR and CDR2 SFDVKD come from the germline V gene. CDR3 size: 16 residues. In DNA form, the CDR3 reads TGTGCCACCAGTCCTGGGACAGCACCTTCCTACAATGAGCAGTTCTTC. It is translated as CATSPGTAPSYNEQFF.

This clonotype was seen a single time. The chain recombines TRBV15 with TRBJ2-3, with D perhaps assigned TRBD1 or TRBD2 (5 bases each). The CDR3 runs to 14 residues. V dropped 3 bases and J dropped 5 bases, with 12 bases sitting between them. CDR1 is LNHNV and CDR2 is YYDKDF in the germline V gene (reference sequence). The DNA of the CDR3 is TGTGCCACCAGCAGTCGGGACCGGGGAGATACGCAGTATTTT. Its translation: CATSSRDRGDTQYF.

The rearrangement uses TRBV9 and TRBJ2-4, with D perhaps matching TRBD1 (6 bases). The germline V gene has CDR1 SGDLS and CDR2 YYNGEE. There are 14 residues in the CDR3. Trimming cost V 3 bases and J 8 bases, with 15 bases left between them. The CDR3 DNA reads TGTGCCAGCAGCGCTAACAGGGAAGGATACATTCAGTACTTC. It is translated as CASSANREGYIQYF.

V is TRBV7-2 and J is TRBJ1-2; D unclear. This CDR3 has 15 residues. V was cut by 5 bases and J by 2 bases, with 15 bases left in between. CDR1 and CDR2 (germline): SGHTA, FQGNSA. The CDR3 sequence is CASSPAPGKNYGYTF. The CDR3 DNA reads as TGTGCCAGCAGCCCTGCACCCGGGAAGAACTATGGCTACACCTTC.